This T cell receptor (delta chain) is drawn from a study of Vδ1+ human thymocytes. Extracted RNA was reverse transcribed into cDNA. Multiplex PCR used pooled V-gene forward primers and a constant-region reverse primer to amplify CDR3s. TCRdb reanalysed the multiplex PCR reads via CATT. The repertoire holds roughly 50,000 delta-chain clones, with roughly 15% as singletons. Regarding this clone: Antigen unknown.

Study-wide results and caveats: Donors shared many TRG clonotypes but few TRD clonotypes. Thymic TRG and TRD repertoires appeared highly polyclonal.

Losses at the gene ends were 4 bases for V and 1 base for J; bases not matched to a gene: 23. There are 21 residues in the CDR3. Germline V gene data show CDR1 as TSWWSYY and CDR2 as QGS. Thymocytes were sorted as CD3+ TCRVdelta1+ TCRVdelta2- after alphabeta T cell depletion. Between roughly 97% and 99.6% of sorted thymocytes were Vdelta1+. This chain links TRDV1 with TRDJ1, with TRDD3 matching 8 bases. The receptor's source is a boy in the first two years of life who had congenital heart surgery. Sequenced material: Vdelta1+ gamma-delta thymocytes from the thymus. Subset meaning: FACS-sorted CD3+ TCRalphabeta- TCRVdelta1+ TCRVdelta2- thymocytes. CDR3 nucleotide sequence: TGTGCTCTTGGGGGCCCCCCAATTCCTAGAAGTGGGGGATCGCTCACCGATAAACTCATCTTT. Protein: CALGGPPIPRSGGSLTDKLIF.